Shown below are 28 T cell receptor beta chains from a single sample sequenced in a study of blood T cell repertoires in COVID-19. Data came from immunoSEQ multiplex PCR; TCRdb stores just in-frame clones and leaves some out. The table lists 95,000 to 100,000 clones, 90% to 95% of them singletons, with 17% in the top ten. The sample was peripheral blood. Receptors originate from a man between 45 and 60 years old with acute or convalescent COVID-19.

The V call is TRBV5-6, the J call TRBJ1-1; D is unclear. The V gene's germline CDR1 is SGHDT and CDR2 YYEEEE. Deletions cut 0 bases from V and 4 bases from J, with 7 bases between. The CDR3 totals 13 residues. The CDR3 loop reads CASSLAAGTEAFF. CDR3 bases: TGTGCCAGCAGCTTGGCCGCGGGCACTGAAGCTTTCTTT.

The chain couples TRBV2 to TRBJ1-5, with D possibly TRBD1 on 5 matching bases. V dropped 3 bases and J dropped 0 bases, with 9 bases sitting between them. The CDR3 is 15 residues long. Per the germline V gene, CDR1 is SNHLY and CDR2 is FYNNEI. CDR3 nucleotide sequence: TGTGCCAGCAGTGATCTGACAGATAGCAATCAGCCCCAGCATTTT. Its translation: CASSDLTDSNQPQHF.

V gene TRBV7-9 combines with J gene TRBJ1-2; 9 nucleotides match TRBD1. Germline V lookup: CDR1 SEHNR, CDR2 FQNEAQ (reference sequence). There are 15 residues in the CDR3. Trimming took 4 bases from V and 7 from J; bases not matched to a gene: 10. CDR3 coding DNA: TGTGCCAGCAGCTCTCCGGGACAGGGAGCGTCTGGCTACACCTTC. This gives the protein CASSSPGQGASGYTF.

The chain uses TRBV9 and TRBJ1-2; the match to TRBD1 covers 7 bases. The CDR3 contains 15 residues. Germline assignment: CDR1 SGDLS and CDR2 YYNGEE. V was clipped by 4 bases and J by 11 bases; unmatched bases: 17. As DNA, the CDR3 is TGTGCCAGCAGCCCGAGAGGAAGGGCAGGGGGTGGGTACACCTTC. It specifies CASSPRGRAGGGYTF.

This sequence joins TRBV5-1 and TRBJ1-3; perhaps TRBD1 as D (5 bases). Trimming removed 0 bases at V and 0 bases at J, with 10 bases between. CDR1 SGHRS and CDR2 YFSETQ come from the germline V gene. CDR3 size: 16 residues. The CDR3 region is CASSLVDRSSGNTIYF. The CDR3, as DNA: TGCGCCAGCAGCTTGGTAGACAGAAGCTCTGGAAACACCATATATTTT. The variable domain in full, with the rest retrieved from reference TRBV5-1 and TRBJ1-3, is KAGVTQTPRYLIKTRGQQVTLSCSPISGHRSVSWYQQTPGQGLQFLFEYFSETQRNKGNFPGRFSGRQFSNSRSEMNVSTLELGDSALYLCASSLVDRSSGNTIYFGEGSWLTVV.

The chain joins TRBV7-3 to TRBJ2-7; D possibly corresponds to TRBD1 (8 bases). The germline gives CDR1 SGHTA, CDR2 FQGTGA. Trimming left V 5 bases short and J 8 bases short, with 25 bases between. The CDR3 runs 16 residues. DNA of the CDR3: TGTGCCAGCAGCCCATCGGGGGGACAGGCTTCGCCCAAGCAGTACTTC. Translation: CASSPSGGQASPKQYF.

The genes are TRBV28 and TRBJ1-5, with D perhaps TRBD1 (5 bases). CDR1 and CDR2 from the germline V gene are MDHEN and SYDVKM. Trimming cost V 6 bases and J 4 bases, with 10 bases left between them. The CDR3 extends over 13 amino acids. CDR3 loop: CASRQGGNQPQHF. DNA for the CDR3: TGTGCCAGCAGGCAGGGAGGAAATCAGCCCCAGCATTTT. The entire variable domain, with the rest obtained from reference TRBV28 and TRBJ1-5, is as follows: DVKVTQSSRYLVKRTGEKVFLECVQDMDHENMFWYRQDPGLGLRLIYFSYDVKMKEKGDIPEGYSVSREKKERFSLILESASTNQTSMYLCASRQGGNQPQHFGDGTRLSIL.

The CDR3 region is CASTLGQGANEQYF. The CDR3 DNA reads TGTGCCAGCACCCTGGGACAGGGGGCGAACGAGCAGTACTTC. This chain uses TRBV2 with TRBJ2-7, with 12 positions matching TRBD1. From germline, CDR1 is SNHLY and CDR2 FYNNEI. The CDR3 runs 14 residues. After removal of 7 bases from V and 5 bases from J, the junction contained 6 bases not matched to a gene.

This rearrangement joins TRBV5-4 to TRBJ2-7, with D hard to call. V was pared by 4 bases and J by 0 bases, with 14 bases between. The CDR3 has 15 residues. Germline assignment: CDR1 SGHNT and CDR2 YYREEE (reference sequence). The chain's CDR3 is CASSAEAASSYEQYF. CDR3 DNA: TGTGCCAGCAGCGCCGAGGCGGCCAGCTCCTACGAGCAGTACTTC.

The V and J genes are TRBV19 and TRBJ1-2, with 9 bases that match TRBD1. The CDR3 runs 15 residues. J gave up 2 bases and V 6 bases, and 7 bases lay outside the gene matches. Germline CDR1 is LNHDA and CDR2 is SQIVND (reference sequence). CDR3 coding DNA: TGTGCCAGTAGCTCCGGGACAGGGCAAAACTATGGCTACACCTTC. It codes for CASSSGTGQNYGYTF.

This chain uses TRBV28 with TRBJ2-7; maybe TRBD2 (6 bases). Trimming pared 3 bases from V and 0 bases from J, leaving 9 bases between. In germline, CDR1 is MDHEN, CDR2 SYDVKM. CDR3 length: 14 amino acids. The CDR3 spells CASSFGGDSYEQYF. The CDR3 bases are TGTGCCAGCAGTTTTGGCGGGGACTCCTACGAGCAGTACTTC.

CDR3 DNA: TGTGCCAGCAGGAGAGGGGGCCCCGGGGAGACCCAGTACTTC. Amino acids: CASRRGGPGETQYF. The V gene is TRBV28, the J gene TRBJ2-5; the match to TRBD1 covers 7 bases. J was trimmed by 5 bases and V by 6 bases; bases with no gene match: 9. CDR3 length: 14 amino acids. Looked up from germline, CDR1 is MDHEN and CDR2 is SYDVKM.

Only a few counts were recorded for this clone. The chain joins TRBV3-1 (or the pseudogene TRBV3-2) to TRBJ2-2; TRBD2 aligns across 7 bases. CDR3 length: 13 amino acids. The junction had 3 bases not matched to a gene; V was cut back by 5 bases and J by 6 bases. The germline V gene has CDR1 LGHDT and CDR2 YNNKEL (reference sequence). In nucleotides, the CDR3 is TGTGCCAGCAGCTGGGGGGGAGCCGGGGAGCTGTTTTTT. Translation: CASSWGGAGELFF.

The V call is TRBV5-1, the J call TRBJ1-2, with 7 bases aligning to TRBD1. The CDR3 runs to 12 residues. Per the germline V gene, CDR1 is SGHRS and CDR2 is YFSETQ. Trimming cost V 4 bases and J 7 bases; bases outside gene matches: 4. The CDR3 sequence: CASSPNRGGYTF. Here the CDR3 DNA reads TGCGCCAGCAGCCCCAACAGGGGTGGCTACACCTTC.

V is TRBV7-9 and J is TRBJ1-3; D is undetermined. Germline CDR1 SEHNR, CDR2 FQNEAQ (reference sequence). This CDR3 spans 16 amino acids. Trimming pared 7 bases from V and 2 bases from J, leaving 18 bases between. The CDR3, as DNA: TGTGCCAGCAACTCTCCTCTGCCCGCGGCTGGAAACACCATATATTTT. It translates to CASNSPLPAAGNTIYF.

The sample holds one count of this clone. The chain has TRBV19 and TRBJ1-5, with TRBD1 matching 7 bases. V trimming: 3 bases; J trimming: 3 bases; junction bases outside the gene matches: 5. Germline V CDR1 and CDR2: LNHDA, SQIVND (reference sequence). The CDR3 has 15 amino acids. The CDR3 DNA is TGTGCCAGTAGTATTTGGACAGGACCCAATCAGCCCCAGCATTTT. It yields the protein CASSIWTGPNQPQHF.

This clone showed up just a few times. The chain links TRBV28 to TRBJ1-4; no reliable D call. From germline, CDR1 is MDHEN and CDR2 SYDVKM. Between the trimmed V and J ends, which lost 4 bases and 4 bases, there was a span of 22 bases. The CDR3 has 18 residues. The CDR3 nucleotides are TGTGCCAGCAGTTCCCCGGGGATAACCTCTCTCAGTAATGAAAAACTGTTTTTT. Its protein product is CASSSPGITSLSNEKLFF.

The chain combines TRBV18 with TRBJ1-5; tentative D call: TRBD1 (6 bases). Germline V gives CDR1 KGHSH, CDR2 LQKENI. This CDR3 has 13 residues. The V end was cut by 8 bases, the J end by 0 bases, with 8 bases between. CDR3 bases: TGTGCCAGCCGGACAGATAGCAATCAGCCCCAGCATTTT. It is translated as CASRTDSNQPQHF.

The chain carries TRBV5-1 and TRBJ2-7; TRBD2 matches at 7 bases. CDR1 and CDR2 (germline): SGHRS, YFSETQ. V shed 5 bases and J 2 bases; nucleotides not matched to a gene: 7. This CDR3 comprises 14 residues. CDR3 amino acids: CASRPGTTTYEQYF. The CDR3 DNA follows: TGCGCCAGCAGGCCCGGGACTACGACCTACGAGCAGTACTTC.

This rearrangement joins TRBV5-1 to TRBJ1-5; D not certain. Trimming stripped 4 bases from V and 11 bases from J, with 19 bases between. The CDR3 consists of 14 residues. Germline V gives CDR1 SGHRS, CDR2 YFSETQ. CDR3 nucleotides: TGCGCCAGCAGCCCCGGGCCTTTTGGGGAGTCCCAGCATTTT. Translated: CASSPGPFGESQHF.

The chain carries TRBV6-1 and TRBJ2-7, with D possibly being TRBD1 (6 bases). Germline-derived CDR1 and CDR2 are MNHNS and SASEGT. Trimming took off 3 bases at V and 1 base at J, with 16 bases between the two ends. CDR3 length: 16 amino acids. In DNA form, the CDR3 reads TGTGCCAGCAGTGATCGACCGGGACACCGATCCTACGAGCAGTACTTC. Translating gives CASSDRPGHRSYEQYF.

This chain connects TRBV5-5 to TRBJ2-2; 7 nucleotides line up with TRBD1. Germline values: CDR1 SGHKS, CDR2 YYEKEE (reference sequence). The CDR3 contains 16 residues. Trimming at V came to 2 bases and at J to 4 bases, leaving 8 bases not matched to a gene. In DNA form, the CDR3 reads TGTGCCAGCAGCTTTGAACGACAGGGCGGCACCGGGGAGCTGTTTTTT. Amino acid sequence: CASSFERQGGTGELFF. The full variable domain, in which reference TRBV5-5 and TRBJ2-2 provide the parts outside the CDR3, is DAGVTQSPTHLIKTRGQQVTLRCSPISGHKSVSWYQQVLGQGPQFIFQYYEKEERGRGNFPDRFSARQFPNYSSELNVNALLLGDSALYLCASSFERQGGTGELFFGEGSRLTVL.

V usage is TRBV11-2 and J usage is TRBJ2-7; weak D call: TRBD2 (5 bases). Germline CDR1 and CDR2: SGHAT and FQNNGV. CDR3 length equals 14 residues. V was shortened by 5 bases and J by 3 bases, with 14 bases between the two germline ends. The CDR3 sequence is CASSALGRRYEQYF. DNA of the CDR3: TGTGCCAGCAGCGCACTAGGGCGGCGCTACGAGCAGTACTTC.

The gene calls are TRBV7-9 and TRBJ1-1, with a possible D match to TRBD1 (6 bases). V shed 2 bases and J shed 7 bases, with 14 bases lying between them. The V gene's germline CDR1 is SEHNR and CDR2 FQNEAQ (reference sequence). The CDR3 has 14 residues. CDR3 nucleotides: TGTGCCAGCAGCTTAAGCGGGACACCTATTGAAGCTTTCTTT. Translating gives CASSLSGTPIEAFF.

The chain couples TRBV2 to TRBJ1-4; 8 nucleotides match TRBD1. Trimming took 6 bases from V and 7 from J; bases not matched to a gene: 10. The CDR3 has 15 amino acids. Germline V lookup: CDR1 SNHLY, CDR2 FYNNEI. The CDR3 loop reads CASRLRTGRAEKLFF. For the CDR3, the DNA is TGTGCCAGCAGGCTAAGGACAGGGCGCGCTGAAAAACTGTTTTTT.

This clone appeared a few times. The gene calls are TRBV5-8 and TRBJ1-2, with D possibly TRBD1 on 6 matching bases. The V gene lost 5 bases and the J gene lost 2 bases, with 19 bases spanning the gap. The germline V gene has CDR1 SGHTS and CDR2 YDEGEE. The CDR3 runs to 16 residues. This CDR3 is CASRGRDTRRNYGYTF. CDR3 sequence (DNA): TGTGCCAGCAGGGGCCGGGACACAAGAAGAAACTATGGCTACACCTTC.

V is TRBV7-8 and J is TRBJ1-5, with D unclear. V lost 5 bases and J 0 bases, leaving 11 bases between the germline ends. The germline V gene encodes CDR1 SGHVS and CDR2 FQNEAQ. The CDR3 runs 15 residues. Here the CDR3 reads CASSPPGNSNQPQHF. Here the CDR3 DNA reads TGTGCCAGCAGCCCGCCCGGTAATAGCAATCAGCCCCAGCATTTT.

The V call is TRBV11-3, the J call TRBJ2-7; no firm D call. Trimming stripped 0 bases from V and 1 base from J, with 7 bases between. The CDR3 consists of 14 residues. CDR1 and CDR2 (germline): SGHNT, YENEEA. The CDR3: CASSLDRRSYEQYF. The DNA of the CDR3 is TGTGCCAGCAGCTTAGATCGCAGATCCTACGAGCAGTACTTC.